This T cell receptor beta chain stems from a study of CD4 T cells in relation to SARS-CoV-2 and coronaviruses (dated by TCRdb to the early 2020s). In the study overall: In the ViraFEST assay, PBMCs were grown with antigen for nine to eleven days, and TCR beta CDR3s were then sequenced to identify antigen-specific clonal expansions. The negative reference condition was either a culture with an HIV-1 Nef peptide pool or a culture with no peptide. HLA restriction was mapped for shared crossreactive spike epitopes using patient-derived lymphoblastoid cell lines. The study assessed, at the TCR clonotype level, memory CD4+ T cell crossreactivity between SARS-CoV-2 and common cold coronavirus spike proteins. Samples from three pre-COVID donors and the naive versus memory experiments were sequenced with the Adaptive Biotechnologies TCR-sequencing kit; other data were Illumina-based. A different, Illumina-based TCR-beta assay was used to sequence expansion assays from other donors in the study. The investigation overall reported the following: No donor contributed both pre-pandemic and post-infection samples, which limited tracing the source of pre-existing responses. The study was constrained by small numbers of patients and of tested TCRs. Memory CD4+ clonotypes crossrecognizing SARS-CoV-2 and at least one common cold coronavirus spike were found in 60% to 75% of donors. Since the crossreactivity analysis centred on spike protein, crossreactivity against other viral proteins was not assessed. Significantly weaker SARS-CoV-2-driven expansion was shown by crossreactive clones than by monoreactive clones, consistent with antigenic imprinting.

Libraries were constructed by the immunoSEQ multiplex PCR assay. For the original study's pipeline: During preprocessing, nonproductive sequences were discarded, as were any CDR3s that did not begin with C, did not end with F or W, or were shorter than 7 amino acids. Antigen-specific clonotypes were called with the MANAFEST web app, based on expansion relative to reference and other culture wells. A clone was considered positive if the clone showed significant expansion compared with the reference culture in 2 of 3 replicate wells at an FDR below 0.05. Positive clones also required significant expansion versus all other tandem wells and an odds ratio above 5. After three terminal residues were trimmed from each end, CDR3 homology was quantified as pairwise Levenshtein distance using the stringdist R package. TCRdb limited this immuneACCESS table to in-frame rearrangements with V and J called. A share of clones is missing; checked studies link under half to unresolved V genes, and the rest is unexplained. For V, J and clone size, that table is used; D and trimming come from the DNA. This sample has nearly 20,000 clones in its table, and around 81% of those were observed once. The top ten hold around 10% of the sample.

There are a few counts of this clone. Its antigen is currently not known. Within one base of it there is no much larger clone, and no base qualities were kept. CD4+ T cells from unexposed donors were collected before the COVID-19 pandemic (2011-2018). The EasySep CD4+ T cell isolation kit was used to isolate CD4+ T cells once the cultures had run for roughly eleven days. As far as cell numbers permitted, CD4+ T cells from unexposed donors were tested for reactivity against SARS-CoV-2 S and N as well as four spike pools from common cold coronaviruses. Each well received over 1.5 million PBMCs, cultured in IMDM supplemented with roughly 4.9% human AB serum and roughly 10 IU/ml IL-2. Half of the culture medium was replaced with fresh IL-2-containing medium on days 3 and 7. Triplicate replicate wells were generally used for each peptide culture condition. Leukapheresis product for the unexposed donors was bought commercially. Ficoll-Paque PLUS gradient centrifugation was used to isolate PBMCs from leukapheresis product or whole blood. PBMCs were either cryopreserved at -140 degrees C or used fresh in the expansion assay. The QIAamp Micro DNA Kit was used to extract genomic DNA from the CD4+ T cells.

This clonotype originated in a human donor in good health. Sequenced material: CD4+ T cells from PBMCs, cultured in vitro.

The CDR3 reads as follows: CASSEGTAYGYTF. The DNA is as follows: TGTGCCAGCAGCGAAGGGACAGCCTATGGCTACACCTTC. The V and J genes are TRBV5-4 and TRBJ1-2; 7 of the junction bases match TRBD1. The germline V gene (reference sequence) yields SGHNT for CDR1 and YYREEE for CDR2. Here V drops 4 bases and J drops 4 bases, and the junction holds 4 bases not matched to any gene. From the cysteine up to the phenylalanine, the CDR3 has a length of 13 residues. The entry retains the CDR3 DNA only, 39 bases that are in frame from base 1.